The 20 T cell receptor beta chains below come from one sample, sequenced in a study of cytomegalovirus exposure and HLA in healthy donors. The PCR made use of 60 Vbeta and 13 Jbeta primers. Repertoires were generated with immunoSEQ multiplex PCR, while TCRdb's copy carries only in-frame clones and drops some. The sample yields approximately 200,000 clones, around three quarters seen once. Sequenced sample: PBMCs. The receptors derive from a man aged 30-40 years in good health and CMV-seronegative.

The V gene is TRBV7-9, the J gene TRBJ1-3, with D perhaps matching TRBD1 (6 bases). V lost 9 bases to trimming and J lost 4 bases, with 7 bases between them. The CDR3 length is 11 residues. The V gene's germline CDR1 is SEHNR and CDR2 FQNEAQ (reference sequence). The CDR3 region has the DNA TGTGCCAGTACAGGGGGAAACACCATATATTTT. This translates into CASTGGNTIYF.

The rearrangement joins TRBV27 to TRBJ2-7; weak D call: TRBD1 (6 bases). Germline lookup yields CDR1 MNHEY and CDR2 SMNVEV (reference sequence). V gave up 1 base and J gave up 4 bases, with 14 bases separating them. This CDR3 region has 15 residues. The CDR3 spells CASSLLGAPGYEQYF. The DNA of the CDR3 is TGTGCCAGCAGTTTATTGGGGGCCCCCGGATACGAGCAGTACTTC.

J is TRBJ2-1 and V is TRBV10-3; TRBD1 is a possible D gene (5 bases). CDR1 ENHRY and CDR2 SYGVKD come from the germline V gene. This CDR3 spans 12 amino acids. The V and J ends lost 10 bases and 5 bases respectively, with 12 bases between them. CDR3 DNA sequence: TGTGCCACCCAGGGTTCCCACAATGAGCAGTTCTTC. Its translation is CATQGSHNEQFF.

The table lists this clone with a count of one. The chain joins TRBV30 to TRBJ1-1; D not resolved. V was pared by 3 bases and J by 10 bases, with 15 bases between. This CDR3 spans 12 amino acids. Germline V gene sequence: CDR1 GTSNPN, CDR2 SVGIG (reference sequence). CDR3 protein: CAWRSGGGRAFF. The CDR3 DNA reads as TGTGCCTGGAGGTCCGGTGGAGGGCGAGCTTTCTTT.

V usage is TRBV9 and J usage is TRBJ1-2, with 8 positions matching TRBD1. This CDR3 is built from 17 residues. Germline values: CDR1 SGDLS, CDR2 YYNGEE. V shed 3 bases and J 6 bases; nucleotides not matched to a gene: 16. This CDR3 is CASSATLQGVPFNGYTF. The CDR3 DNA is TGTGCCAGCAGCGCAACTTTACAGGGGGTGCCGTTTAATGGCTACACCTTC.

The rearrangement links TRBV28 to TRBJ1-1; weak D call: TRBD1 (5 bases). The CDR3 consists of 14 residues. V lost 6 bases and J lost 3, with 14 bases in between. Germline lookup yields CDR1 MDHEN and CDR2 SYDVKM. The CDR3 DNA reads TGTGCCAGCAGGCTACCTGGGGGGTACACTGAAGCTTTCTTT. Its translation: CASRLPGGYTEAFF.

The chain couples TRBV7-9 to TRBJ2-7; a possible D gene is TRBD1 (5 bases). Germline CDR1 is SEHNR and CDR2 is FQNEAQ (reference sequence). The CDR3 length is 14 residues. V was trimmed by 4 bases and J by 1 base, leaving 11 bases between them. The CDR3 DNA reads TGTGCCAGCAGCTCAACTACAGGTTCCTACGAGCAGTACTTC. It encodes CASSSTTGSYEQYF.

The rearrangement uses TRBV6-1 and TRBJ2-7; 9 nucleotides align to TRBD2. The germline gives CDR1 MNHNS, CDR2 SASEGT. V was clipped by 4 bases and J by 2 bases; unmatched bases: 6. The CDR3 has 15 residues. CDR3 amino acids: CASSVLAGPAYEQYF. CDR3 in DNA: TGTGCCAGCAGTGTTCTAGCGGGACCAGCCTACGAGCAGTACTTC.

The V call is TRBV5-1, the J call TRBJ2-7; weak D call: TRBD2 (5 bases). Germline-derived CDR1 and CDR2 are SGHRS and YFSETQ. The CDR3 sequence is 13 residues long. Trimming cost V 3 bases and J 6 bases, with 13 bases left between them. CDR3 nucleotides: TGCGCCAGCAGCTCGGACCCGAGGGTCGAGCAGTACTTC. It encodes CASSSDPRVEQYF.

The J gene is TRBJ2-5, the V gene TRBV10-2; D might be TRBD2 (5 bases). V was cut by 7 bases and J by 10 bases, with 19 bases left in between. Germline V CDR1 and CDR2: WSHSY, SAAADI. The CDR3 is 13 amino acids. The CDR3 coding sequence is TGCGCCAGCACCCTGATAGTGGGAGAGGTCCAGTACTTC. This translates into CASTLIVGEVQYF.

The chain's CDR3 is CASSLTPRREVYEQYF. CDR3 DNA sequence: TGCGCCAGCAGCTTGACCCCCAGAAGGGAGGTATACGAGCAGTACTTC. The rearrangement links TRBV5-1 to TRBJ2-7, with D tentatively TRBD2 (6 bases). V gave up 1 base and J gave up 4 bases, with 18 bases separating them. The CDR3 sequence is 16 residues long. Germline values: CDR1 SGHRS, CDR2 YFSETQ.

This clone has a handful of counts. The rearrangement links TRBV9 to TRBJ2-1; 7 bases match TRBD2. V trimming: 4 bases; J trimming: 6 bases; junction bases outside the gene matches: 10. The CDR3 covers 15 residues. From germline, CDR1 is SGDLS and CDR2 YYNGEE. CDR3 DNA sequence: TGTGCCAGCAGCAGCCCAGCGGGAAGTGTCAATGAGCAGTTCTTC. Protein product: CASSSPAGSVNEQFF.

V usage is TRBV6-1 and J usage is TRBJ2-3; 9 nucleotides agree with TRBD2. The CDR3 extends over 14 amino acids. The V gene's germline CDR1 is MNHNS and CDR2 SASEGT. The V segment lost 4 bases and the J segment 1 base; nucleotides outside the gene matches: 0. DNA for the CDR3: TGTGCCAGCAGTGTAGCGGGAGGCACAGATACGCAGTATTTT. It translates to CASSVAGGTDTQYF.

This chain links TRBV9 with TRBJ2-7; perhaps TRBD1 as D (5 bases). The V end was cut by 3 bases, the J end by 0 bases, with 13 bases between. The CDR3 contains 15 residues. Germline values: CDR1 SGDLS, CDR2 YYNGEE. The CDR3 sequence is CASSAPTVPSYEQYF. The DNA for the CDR3 is TGTGCCAGCAGCGCCCCGACAGTTCCCTCCTACGAGCAGTACTTC.

Regarding this clone: A junction boundary mismatches the germline segment, possibly from a read error. V gene TRBV7-7 combines with J gene TRBJ2-1, with TRBD2 matching over 10 bases. Germline values: CDR1 SSHAT, CDR2 FNYEAQ (reference sequence). CDR3 length equals 15 residues. The CDR3 bases are TGTGCTAGCAGCCCGGGACTAGCGAGAGCAGACGAGCAGTTCTTC. Protein product: CASSPGLARADEQFF.

This clone was seen a handful of times. V is TRBV27 and J is TRBJ2-5; 11 bases match TRBD1. The CDR3 extends over 15 amino acids. CDR1 and CDR2 from the germline V gene are MNHEY and SMNVEV (reference sequence). V shed 5 bases and J 2 bases; nucleotides not matched to a gene: 4. CDR3 loop: CASSLRDRGQETQYF. DNA for the CDR3: TGTGCCAGCAGTCTCCGGGACAGGGGGCAAGAGACCCAGTACTTC.

V and J are TRBV9 and TRBJ2-3; weak D call: TRBD2 (7 bases). CDR3 length: 16 residues. Per the germline V gene, CDR1 is SGDLS and CDR2 is YYNGEE. Trimming stripped 0 bases from V and 0 bases from J, with 11 bases between. Here the CDR3 DNA reads TGTGCCAGCAGCGTAGGGGCGGGGGCTAGCACAGATACGCAGTATTTT. Protein: CASSVGAGASTDTQYF.

This clone was seen a few times. The genes are TRBV4-2 and TRBJ2-3; 11 bases match TRBD2. CDR3 length equals 13 residues. Germline-derived CDR1 and CDR2 are LGHNA and YNFKEQ. V shed 10 bases and J 4 bases; nucleotides not matched to a gene: 4. The DNA of the CDR3 is TGTGCCACCCTAGCGGGAGGCGCAGATACGCAGTATTTT. Translation gives CATLAGGADTQYF.

The genes are TRBV9 and TRBJ1-1; TRBD1 is a possible D gene (6 bases). Trimming took off 4 bases at V and 4 bases at J, with 17 bases between the two ends. Germline CDR1 reads SGDLS; CDR2 reads YYNGEE. The CDR3 spans 15 residues. Here the CDR3 reads CASSSSGAPGTEAFF. In DNA, the CDR3 is TGTGCCAGCAGCTCCTCAGGGGCACCGGGCACTGAAGCTTTCTTT.

V and J are TRBV9 and TRBJ1-1; 8 nucleotides align to TRBD1. Looked up from germline, CDR1 is SGDLS and CDR2 is YYNGEE. The CDR3 covers 18 residues. The trim removed 3 bases at V and 1 base at J, leaving 14 bases unmatched. CDR3 DNA sequence: TGTGCCAGCAGCGCCTTCCCTCCGGGACAGGCGACGAACACTGAAGCTTTCTTT. It translates to CASSAFPPGQATNTEAFF.